The 13 T cell receptor beta chains below all came from one sample that was sequenced in a study of CD8 T cell repertoires and HIV-1 epitope variants. Profiled with immunoSEQ multiplex PCR; TCRdb holds only in-frame clones, not every one. The sample shows around 5,000 clones, roughly 65% of them seen only once. Antigen specificity for these receptors is unknown. Sequenced sample: cultured CD8+ T cells derived from PBMCs. These receptors came from a male donor with HIV.

The V and J genes are TRBV5-8 and TRBJ1-5, with TRBD1 matching over 7 bases. CDR3 length: 18 amino acids. CDR1 and CDR2 from the germline V gene are SGHTS and YDEGEE. V lost 2 bases, J lost 6 bases, and 17 bases stayed unmatched. CDR3 in amino acids: CASSFDATGDLVPQPQHF. CDR3 nucleotide sequence: TGTGCCAGCAGCTTTGATGCTACAGGGGATCTAGTGCCTCAGCCCCAGCATTTT. The entire variable domain, with the rest obtained from reference TRBV5-8 and TRBJ1-5, is as follows: EAGVTQSPTHLIKTRGQQATLRCSPISGHTSVYWYQQALGLGLQFLLWYDEGEERNRGNFPPRFSGRQFPNYSSELNVNALELEDSALYLCASSFDATGDLVPQPQHFGDGTRLSIL.

This clone showed up just a few times. CDR3 bases: TGCGCCAGCAGCCAAGACCGATATAATTCACCCCTCCACTTT. Its protein is CASSQDRYNSPLHF. The chain couples TRBV4-3 to TRBJ1-6; D remains unclear. This CDR3 region has 14 residues. CDR1 and CDR2 from the germline V gene are LGHNA and YSLEER. The ends were cut back, 0 bases at V and 4 bases at J, with 4 bases in the middle.

The CDR3: CASSMDLNTEAFF. In DNA, the CDR3 is TGTGCCAGCAGCATGGACTTGAACACTGAAGCTTTCTTT. The chain recombines TRBV11-2 with TRBJ1-1; D unclear. The CDR3 covers 13 residues. Trimming took off 5 bases at V and 0 bases at J, with 7 bases between the two ends. CDR1 and CDR2 from the germline V gene are SGHAT and FQNNGV.

The V and J genes are TRBV28 and TRBJ2-1; 8 nucleotides align to TRBD1. Germline V gives CDR1 MDHEN, CDR2 SYDVKM. Trimming removed 6 bases from V and 0 bases from J; junction bases left unmatched: 16. The CDR3 runs 19 residues. CDR3 sequence: CASSETTGDGGSSYNEQFF. CDR3 bases: TGTGCCAGCAGCGAAACGACAGGGGACGGGGGTAGCTCCTACAATGAGCAGTTCTTC.

The chain recombines TRBV27 with TRBJ2-1; TRBD2 aligns across 11 bases. CDR3 size: 14 residues. Germline V lookup: CDR1 MNHEY, CDR2 SMNVEV (reference sequence). The V and J ends lost 5 bases and 6 bases, in that order; junction bases with no gene match: 3. CDR3 residues: CASSLAGGGNEQFF. The CDR3 DNA reads TGTGCCAGCAGTCTAGCGGGGGGAGGCAATGAGCAGTTCTTC.

The chain links TRBV7-2 to TRBJ2-5; D ambiguous. The CDR3 runs to 13 residues. Germline lookup yields CDR1 SGHTA and CDR2 FQGNSA. V lost 4 bases and J lost 0, with 6 bases in between. The CDR3 DNA is TGTGCCAGCAGCTCTGACAACCAAGAGACCCAGTACTTC. Translation gives CASSSDNQETQYF.

Only a few counts were recorded for this clone. The gene calls are TRBV15 and TRBJ2-7, with 9 bases aligning to TRBD1. CDR1 LNHNV and CDR2 YYDKDF come from the germline V gene (reference sequence). After removal of 8 bases from V and 3 bases from J, the junction contained 8 bases not matched to a gene. CDR3 size: 14 residues. The CDR3 nucleotides are TGTGCCACCGCCGCCGGGACAGGGCTCTACGAGCAGTACTTC. This encodes CATAAGTGLYEQYF.

Sample share makes this clone large. CDR3 nucleotide sequence: TGTGCCACCTTTCCGACAGGCTCGAACACTGAAGCTTTCTTT. Translation: CATFPTGSNTEAFF. This chain connects TRBV28 to TRBJ1-1, with a tentative D call TRBD1 (6 bases). Trimming removed 10 bases at V and 1 base at J, with 16 bases between. CDR1 is MDHEN and CDR2 is SYDVKM in the germline V gene. The CDR3 loop spans 14 amino acids.

This sequence joins TRBV9 and TRBJ2-2; D may be TRBD1 or TRBD2 (6 bases each). Germline loops: CDR1 SGDLS, CDR2 YYNGEE. Trimming removed 7 bases from V and 3 bases from J, with 19 bases in between. The CDR3 has 16 amino acids. The CDR3: CASCLGRGGHTGELFF. The CDR3 bases are TGTGCCAGCTGCCTCGGGAGAGGGGGGCACACCGGGGAGCTGTTTTTT.

The sample holds a few counts of this clone. The chain is built from TRBV5-4 and TRBJ2-1, with 11 bases fitting TRBD2. Germline V CDR1 and CDR2: SGHNT, YYREEE (reference sequence). The V gene end was trimmed by 0 bases and the J gene end by 2 bases; junction bases not matched to a gene: 1. This CDR3 contains 16 residues. The CDR3 sequence is CASSLAGLAAYNEQFF. CDR3 bases: TGTGCCAGCAGCTTGGCGGGACTAGCGGCCTACAATGAGCAGTTCTTC. The entire variable domain, with the rest obtained from reference TRBV5-4 and TRBJ2-1, is as follows: ETGVTQSPTHLIKTRGQQVTLRCSSQSGHNTVSWYQQALGQGPQFIFQYYREEENGRGNFPPRFSGLQFPNYSSELNVNALELDDSALYLCASSLAGLAAYNEQFFGPGTRLTVL.

V and J are TRBV27 and TRBJ1-4, with TRBD1 matching over 8 bases. With V trimmed by 6 bases and J by 0 bases, 6 bases remained unmatched. This CDR3 is 16 amino acids long. Germline CDR1 is MNHEY and CDR2 is SMNVEV (reference sequence). This chain's CDR3 is CASRLQGGATNEKLFF. The CDR3 DNA reads as TGTGCCAGCAGGCTACAGGGGGGAGCAACTAATGAAAAACTGTTTTTT.

The gene calls are TRBV5-4 and TRBJ2-5, with 7 nucleotides matching TRBD2. Germline trimming cut 4 bases from V and 0 bases from J; bases unmatched to any gene: 3. The germline V gene has CDR1 SGHNT and CDR2 YYREEE (reference sequence). The CDR3 spans 14 residues. This chain's CDR3 is CASSDGTNQETQYF. The CDR3, as DNA: TGTGCCAGCAGCGATGGGACTAACCAAGAGACCCAGTACTTC.

The chain is built from TRBV6-5 and TRBJ1-5; perhaps TRBD1 as D (5 bases). The germline gives CDR1 MNHEY, CDR2 SVGAGI. Trimming removed 0 bases from V and 1 base from J, with 10 bases in between. CDR3 length: 16 amino acids. The CDR3 sequence is CASSYSGWGSNQPQHF. The CDR3 bases are TGTGCCAGCAGTTACTCGGGGTGGGGCAGCAATCAGCCCCAGCATTTT.